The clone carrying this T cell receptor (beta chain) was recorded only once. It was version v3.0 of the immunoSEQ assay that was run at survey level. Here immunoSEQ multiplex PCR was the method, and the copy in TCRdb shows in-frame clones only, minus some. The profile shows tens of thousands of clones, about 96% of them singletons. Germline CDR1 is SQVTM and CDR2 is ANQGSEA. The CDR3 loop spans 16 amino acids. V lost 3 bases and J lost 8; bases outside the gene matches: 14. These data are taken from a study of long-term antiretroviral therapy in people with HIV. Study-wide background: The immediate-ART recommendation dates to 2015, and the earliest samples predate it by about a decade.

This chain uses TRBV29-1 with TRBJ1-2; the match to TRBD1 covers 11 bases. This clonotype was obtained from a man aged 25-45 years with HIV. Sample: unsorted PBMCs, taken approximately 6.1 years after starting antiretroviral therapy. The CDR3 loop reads CSVDPTGTGGSGGYTF. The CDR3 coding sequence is TGCAGCGTTGATCCGACCGGGACAGGGGGATCGGGGGGCTACACCTTC.